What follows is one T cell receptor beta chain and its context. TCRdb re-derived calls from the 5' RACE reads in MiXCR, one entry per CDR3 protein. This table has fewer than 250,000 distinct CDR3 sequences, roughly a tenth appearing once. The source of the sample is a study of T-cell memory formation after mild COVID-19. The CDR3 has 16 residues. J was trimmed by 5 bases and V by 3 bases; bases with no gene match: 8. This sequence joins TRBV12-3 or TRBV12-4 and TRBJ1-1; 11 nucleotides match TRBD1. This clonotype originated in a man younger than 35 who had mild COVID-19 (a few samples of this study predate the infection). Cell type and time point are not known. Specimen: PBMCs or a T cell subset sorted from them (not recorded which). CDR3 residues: CASSLGDRGLRTEAFF. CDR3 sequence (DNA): TGTGCCAGCAGTTTGGGGGACAGGGGGTTGAGGACTGAAGCTTTCTTT.